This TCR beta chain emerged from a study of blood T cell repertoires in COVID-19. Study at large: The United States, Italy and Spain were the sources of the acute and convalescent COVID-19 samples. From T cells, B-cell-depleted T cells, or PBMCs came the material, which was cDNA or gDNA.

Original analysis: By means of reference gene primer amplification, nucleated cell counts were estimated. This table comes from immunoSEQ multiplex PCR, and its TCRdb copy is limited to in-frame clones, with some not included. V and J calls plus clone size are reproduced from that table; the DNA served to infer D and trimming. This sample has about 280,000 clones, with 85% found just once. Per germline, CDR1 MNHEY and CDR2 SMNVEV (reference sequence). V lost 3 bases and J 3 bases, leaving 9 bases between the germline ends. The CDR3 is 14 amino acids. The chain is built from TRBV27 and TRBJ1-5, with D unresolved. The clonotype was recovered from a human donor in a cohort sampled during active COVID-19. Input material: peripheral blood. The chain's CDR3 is CASSLRGINQPQHF. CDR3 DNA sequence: TGTGCCAGCAGTTTGAGAGGGATCAATCAGCCCCAGCATTTT.